This paragraph covers one TCR beta chain sequence. CDR1 is MNHEY and CDR2 is SMNVEV in the germline V gene (reference sequence). V lost 3 bases to trimming and J lost 0 bases, with 14 bases between them. This CDR3 has 16 residues. Random hexamers were used to reverse transcribe an amount of roughly 0.5 to 1 ug RNA. Each CDR3 protein is one row after TCRdb ran MiXCR on the immunoSEQ multiplex PCR reads. The table shows approximately 300,000 distinct CDR3 sequences, with about 82% occurring only once. This record comes from a study of CD8 T cells in Susac syndrome. The sequence derives from a human donor with multiple sclerosis. The sample was CD8+ T cells from PBMCs. The gene calls are TRBV27 and TRBJ1-1; the D is unclear. The CDR3 loop reads CASSLVTVDLNTEAFF. DNA of the CDR3: TGTGCCAGCAGTTTGGTTACAGTGGATTTGAACACTGAAGCTTTCTTT.